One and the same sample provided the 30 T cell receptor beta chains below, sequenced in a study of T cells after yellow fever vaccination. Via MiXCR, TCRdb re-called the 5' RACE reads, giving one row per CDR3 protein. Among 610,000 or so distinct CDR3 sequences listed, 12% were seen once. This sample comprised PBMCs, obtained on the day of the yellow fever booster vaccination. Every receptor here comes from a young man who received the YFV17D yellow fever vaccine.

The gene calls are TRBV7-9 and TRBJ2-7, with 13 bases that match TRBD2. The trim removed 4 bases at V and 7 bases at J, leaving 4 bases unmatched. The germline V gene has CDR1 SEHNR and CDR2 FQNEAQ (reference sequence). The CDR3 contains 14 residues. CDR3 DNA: TGTGCCAGCAGCTCGAAGACTAGCGGGAGGGAGCAGTACTTC. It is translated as CASSSKTSGREQYF.

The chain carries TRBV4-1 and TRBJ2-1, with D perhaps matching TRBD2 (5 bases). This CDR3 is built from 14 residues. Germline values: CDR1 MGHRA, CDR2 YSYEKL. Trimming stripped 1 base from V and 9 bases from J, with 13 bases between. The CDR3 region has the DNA TGCGCCAGCAGCCAAGCCCGGGAATTCGGTGAGCAGTTCTTC. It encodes CASSQAREFGEQFF.

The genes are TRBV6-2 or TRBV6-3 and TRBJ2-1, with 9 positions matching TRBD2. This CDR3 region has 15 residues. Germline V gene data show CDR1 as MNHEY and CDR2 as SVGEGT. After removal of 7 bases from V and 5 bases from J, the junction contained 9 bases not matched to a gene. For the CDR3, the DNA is TGTGCCAGCACGTCGAGCGGGAGGCTGGACAATGAGCAGTTCTTC. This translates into CASTSSGRLDNEQFF.

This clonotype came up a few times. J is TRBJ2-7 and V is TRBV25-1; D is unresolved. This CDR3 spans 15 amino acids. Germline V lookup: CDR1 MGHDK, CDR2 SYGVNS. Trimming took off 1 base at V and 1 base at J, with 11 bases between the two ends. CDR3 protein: CASSEWGGVSYEQYF. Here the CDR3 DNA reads TGTGCCAGCAGTGAATGGGGTGGCGTATCCTACGAGCAGTACTTC.

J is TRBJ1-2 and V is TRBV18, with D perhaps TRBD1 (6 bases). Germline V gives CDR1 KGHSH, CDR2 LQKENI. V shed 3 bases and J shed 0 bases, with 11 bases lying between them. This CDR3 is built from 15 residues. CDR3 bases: TGTGCCAGCTCACCGACCGGGACACCTAACTATGGCTACACCTTC. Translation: CASSPTGTPNYGYTF.

CDR3 sequence reads: CASSLARVEQYF. In DNA form, the CDR3 reads TGTGCCAGCAGTTTAGCGAGGGTCGAGCAGTACTTC. V and J are TRBV12-3 or TRBV12-4 and TRBJ2-7; tentative D call: TRBD2 (5 bases). The CDR3 extends over 12 amino acids. The V end was cut by 0 bases, the J end by 6 bases, with 6 bases between.

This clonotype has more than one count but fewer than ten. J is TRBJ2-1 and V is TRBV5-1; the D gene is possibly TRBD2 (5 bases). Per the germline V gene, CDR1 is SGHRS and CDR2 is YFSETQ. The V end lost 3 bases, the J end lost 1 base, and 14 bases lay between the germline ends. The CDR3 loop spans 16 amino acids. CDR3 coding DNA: TGCGCCAGCAGCTCCGCGGCGGGCGCATCCTACAATGAGCAGTTCTTC. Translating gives CASSSAAGASYNEQFF.

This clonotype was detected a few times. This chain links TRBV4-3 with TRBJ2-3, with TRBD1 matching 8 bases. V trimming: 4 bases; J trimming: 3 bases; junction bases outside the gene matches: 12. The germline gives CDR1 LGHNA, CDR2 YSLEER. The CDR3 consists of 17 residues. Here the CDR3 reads CASSPDPSGGETDTQYF. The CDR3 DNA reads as TGCGCCAGCAGCCCGGATCCTTCAGGGGGCGAAACAGATACGCAGTATTTT.

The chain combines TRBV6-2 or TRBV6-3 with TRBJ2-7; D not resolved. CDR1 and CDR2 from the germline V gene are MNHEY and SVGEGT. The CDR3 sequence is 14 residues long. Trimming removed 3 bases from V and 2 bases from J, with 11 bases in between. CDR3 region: CASSYMGFPYEQYF. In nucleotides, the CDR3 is TGTGCCAGCAGTTATATGGGTTTTCCCTACGAGCAGTACTTC.

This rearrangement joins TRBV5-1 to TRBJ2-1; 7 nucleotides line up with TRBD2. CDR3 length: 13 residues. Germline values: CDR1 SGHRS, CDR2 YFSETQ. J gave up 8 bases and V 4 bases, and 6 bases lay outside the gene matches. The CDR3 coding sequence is TGCGCCAGCAGCCAGACTAGCAGGCATGAGCAGTTCTTC. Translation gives CASSQTSRHEQFF.

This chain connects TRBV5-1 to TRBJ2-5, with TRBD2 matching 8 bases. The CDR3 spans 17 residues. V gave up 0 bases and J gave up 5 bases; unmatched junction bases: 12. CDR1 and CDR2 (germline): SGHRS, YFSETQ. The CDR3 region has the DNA TGCGCCAGCAGCTTGGGGGACATTAGCGGGAAAAGGGAGACCCAGTACTTC. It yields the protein CASSLGDISGKRETQYF.

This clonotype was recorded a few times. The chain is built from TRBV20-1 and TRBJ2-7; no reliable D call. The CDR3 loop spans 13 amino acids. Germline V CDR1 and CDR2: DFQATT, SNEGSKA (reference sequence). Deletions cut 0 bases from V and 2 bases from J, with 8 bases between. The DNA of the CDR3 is TGCAGTGCTAGAGACGGGCCGGCCTACGAGCAGTACTTC. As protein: CSARDGPAYEQYF.

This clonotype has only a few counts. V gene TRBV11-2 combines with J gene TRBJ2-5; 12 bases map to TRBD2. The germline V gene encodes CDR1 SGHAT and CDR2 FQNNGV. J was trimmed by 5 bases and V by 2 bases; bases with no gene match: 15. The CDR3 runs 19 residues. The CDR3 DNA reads TGTGCCAGCAGCTTAATTGGACTAGCGGGGAACCAACGGGGGGAGACCCAGTACTTC. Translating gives CASSLIGLAGNQRGETQYF. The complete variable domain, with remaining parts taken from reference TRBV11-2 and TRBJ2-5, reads EAGVAQSPRYKIIEKRQSVAFWCNPISGHATLYWYQQILGQGPKLLIQFQNNGVVDDSQLPKDRFSAERLKGVDSTLKIQPAKLEDSAVYLCASSLIGLAGNQRGETQYFGPGTRLLVL.

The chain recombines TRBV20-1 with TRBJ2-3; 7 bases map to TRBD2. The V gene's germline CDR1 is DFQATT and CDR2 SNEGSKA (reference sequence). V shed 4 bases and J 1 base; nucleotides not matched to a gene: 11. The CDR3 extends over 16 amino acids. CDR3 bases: TGCAGTGCTACCCACCCCGCGGGGGTAGGCACAGATACGCAGTATTTT. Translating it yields CSATHPAGVGTDTQYF.

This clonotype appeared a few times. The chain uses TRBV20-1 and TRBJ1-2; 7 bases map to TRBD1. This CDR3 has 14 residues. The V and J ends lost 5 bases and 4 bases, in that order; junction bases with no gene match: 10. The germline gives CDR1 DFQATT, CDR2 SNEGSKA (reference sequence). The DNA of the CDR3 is TGCAGTGCTCCCCCGCCGGGACAGTTCTATGGCTACACCTTC. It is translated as CSAPPPGQFYGYTF.

The DNA of the CDR3 is TGTGCCACCCTGGACAGAGACCTAGCGGGAGGGCCCCAGTTCTTC. It is translated as CATLDRDLAGGPQFF. The V gene is TRBV27, the J gene TRBJ2-1, with 12 bases lining up with TRBD2. V trimming: 10 bases; J trimming: 13 bases; junction bases outside the gene matches: 17. The V gene's germline CDR1 is MNHEY and CDR2 SMNVEV (reference sequence). This CDR3 spans 15 amino acids.

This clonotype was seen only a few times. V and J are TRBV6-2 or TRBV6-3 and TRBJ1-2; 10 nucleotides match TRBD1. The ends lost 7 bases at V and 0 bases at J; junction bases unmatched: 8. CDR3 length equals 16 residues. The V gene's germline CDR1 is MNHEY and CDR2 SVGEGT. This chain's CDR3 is CASNGYGTGANYGYTF. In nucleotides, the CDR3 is TGTGCCAGCAACGGATACGGGACAGGGGCTAACTATGGCTACACCTTC.

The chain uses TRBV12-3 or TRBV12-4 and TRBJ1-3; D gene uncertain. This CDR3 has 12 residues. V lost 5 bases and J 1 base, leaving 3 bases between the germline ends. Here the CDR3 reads CASSHSGNTIYF. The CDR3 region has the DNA TGTGCCAGCAGTCATTCTGGAAACACCATATATTTT.

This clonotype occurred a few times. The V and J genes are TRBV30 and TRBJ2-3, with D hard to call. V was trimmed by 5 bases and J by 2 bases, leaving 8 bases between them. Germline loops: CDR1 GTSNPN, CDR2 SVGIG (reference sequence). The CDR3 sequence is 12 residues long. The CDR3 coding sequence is TGTGCCTGGGAAAGGGACACAGATACGCAGTATTTT. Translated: CAWERDTDTQYF. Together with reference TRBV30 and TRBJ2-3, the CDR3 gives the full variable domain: SQTIHQWPATLVQPVGSPLSLECTVEGTSNPNLYWYRQAAGRGLQLLFYSVGIGQISSEVPQNLSASRPQDRQFILSSKKLLLSDSGFYLCAWERDTDTQYFGPGTRLTVL.

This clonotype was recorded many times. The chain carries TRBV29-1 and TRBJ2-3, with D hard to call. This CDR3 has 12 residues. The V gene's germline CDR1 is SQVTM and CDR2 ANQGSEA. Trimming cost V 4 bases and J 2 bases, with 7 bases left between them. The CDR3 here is CSVGRVTDTQYF. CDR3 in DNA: TGCAGCGTTGGCCGGGTCACAGATACGCAGTATTTT.

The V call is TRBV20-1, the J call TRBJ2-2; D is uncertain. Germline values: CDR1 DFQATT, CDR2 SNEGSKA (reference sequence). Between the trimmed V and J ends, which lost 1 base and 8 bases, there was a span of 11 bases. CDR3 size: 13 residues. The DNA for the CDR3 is TGCAGTGCTAGAGTCATGCACGAGGGGGAGCTGTTTTTT. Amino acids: CSARVMHEGELFF.

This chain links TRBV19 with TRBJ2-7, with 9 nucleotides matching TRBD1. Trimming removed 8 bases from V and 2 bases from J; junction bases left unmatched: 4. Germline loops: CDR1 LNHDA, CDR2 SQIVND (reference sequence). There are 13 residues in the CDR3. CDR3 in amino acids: CASSDRGTYEQYF. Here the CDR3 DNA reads TGTGCCAGTTCGGACAGGGGAACCTACGAGCAGTACTTC.

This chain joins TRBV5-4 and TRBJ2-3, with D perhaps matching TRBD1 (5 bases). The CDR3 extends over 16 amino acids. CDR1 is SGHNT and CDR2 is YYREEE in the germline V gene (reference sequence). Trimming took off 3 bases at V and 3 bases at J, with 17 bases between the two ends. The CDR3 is CASSSLGHGNTDTQYF. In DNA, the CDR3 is TGTGCCAGCAGCTCGCTCGGACACGGCAATACAGATACGCAGTATTTT.

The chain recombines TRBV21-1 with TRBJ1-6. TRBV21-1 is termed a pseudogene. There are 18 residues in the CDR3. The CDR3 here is CASSKLGKTRRVNSPLHF. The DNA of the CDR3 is TGTGCCAGCAGCAAATTAGGGAAAACCAGAAGAGTTAATTCACCCCTCCACTTT.

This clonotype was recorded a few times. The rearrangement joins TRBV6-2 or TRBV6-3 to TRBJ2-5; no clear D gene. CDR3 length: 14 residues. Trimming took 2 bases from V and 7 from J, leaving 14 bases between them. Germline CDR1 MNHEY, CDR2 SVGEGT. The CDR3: CASSYPDTRRTQYF. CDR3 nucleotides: TGTGCCAGCAGTTACCCCGACACCCGGAGGACCCAGTACTTC.

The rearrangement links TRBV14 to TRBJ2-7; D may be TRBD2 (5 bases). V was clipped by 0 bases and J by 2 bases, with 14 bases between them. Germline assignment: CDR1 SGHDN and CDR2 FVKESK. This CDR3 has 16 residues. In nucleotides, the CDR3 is TGTGCCAGCAGCCAAGATCAGGCGGGTCCTGCCTACGAGCAGTACTTC. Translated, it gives CASSQDQAGPAYEQYF.

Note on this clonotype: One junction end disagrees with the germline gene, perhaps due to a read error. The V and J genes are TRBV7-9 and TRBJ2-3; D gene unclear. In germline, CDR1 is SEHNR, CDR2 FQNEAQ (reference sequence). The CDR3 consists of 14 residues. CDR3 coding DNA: TGTGCCAGCAGCCCAGATCTGGGTGGAGATACGCGGTATTTT. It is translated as CASSPDLGGDTRYF.

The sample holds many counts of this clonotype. The CDR3: CASSPPQGRNTEAFF. The CDR3 region has the DNA TGTGCCAGCAGCCCACCCCAGGGCAGGAACACTGAAGCTTTCTTT. The chain is built from TRBV7-9 and TRBJ1-1, with D perhaps matching TRBD1 (5 bases). Germline values: CDR1 SEHNR, CDR2 FQNEAQ (reference sequence). V lost 5 bases and J 1 base, leaving 14 bases between the germline ends. The CDR3 contains 15 residues. The full variable domain, rest sourced from reference TRBV7-9 and TRBJ1-1, is DTGVSQNPRHKITKRGQNVTFRCDPISEHNRLYWYRQTLGQGPEFLTYFQNEAQLEKSRLLSDRFSAERPKGSFSTLEIQRTEQGDSAMYLCASSPPQGRNTEAFFGQGTRLTVV.

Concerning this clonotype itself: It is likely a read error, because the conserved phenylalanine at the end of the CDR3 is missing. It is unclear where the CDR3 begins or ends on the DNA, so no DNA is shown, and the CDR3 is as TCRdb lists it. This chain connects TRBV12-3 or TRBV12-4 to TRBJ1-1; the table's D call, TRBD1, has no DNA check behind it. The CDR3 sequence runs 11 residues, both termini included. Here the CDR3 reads CASSLADSLRV.

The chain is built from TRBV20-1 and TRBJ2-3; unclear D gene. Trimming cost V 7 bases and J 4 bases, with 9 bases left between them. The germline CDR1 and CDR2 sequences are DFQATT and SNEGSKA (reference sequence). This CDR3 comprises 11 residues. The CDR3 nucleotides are TGCAGTGTCAAGGTAGCAGATACGCAGTATTTT. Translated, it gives CSVKVADTQYF.